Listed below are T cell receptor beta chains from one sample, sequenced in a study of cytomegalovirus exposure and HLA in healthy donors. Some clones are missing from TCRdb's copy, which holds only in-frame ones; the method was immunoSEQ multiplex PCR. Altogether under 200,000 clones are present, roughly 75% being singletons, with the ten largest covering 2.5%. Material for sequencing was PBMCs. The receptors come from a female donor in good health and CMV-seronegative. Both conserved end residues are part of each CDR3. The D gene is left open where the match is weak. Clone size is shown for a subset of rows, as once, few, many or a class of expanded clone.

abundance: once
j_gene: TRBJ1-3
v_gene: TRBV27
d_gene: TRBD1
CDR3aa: CASSPGQAYSGNTIYF
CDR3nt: TGTGCCAGCAGCCCGGGACAGGCCTACTCTGGAAACACCATATATTTT

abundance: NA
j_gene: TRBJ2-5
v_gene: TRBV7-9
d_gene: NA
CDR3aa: CASSPRDEAGETQYF
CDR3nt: TGTGCCAGCAGCCCGCGAGATGAGGCCGGGGAGACCCAGTACTTC

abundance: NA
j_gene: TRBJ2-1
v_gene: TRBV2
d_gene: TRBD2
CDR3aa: CASRGLAGSYNEQFF
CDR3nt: TGTGCCAGCAGGGGACTAGCGGGGTCCTACAATGAGCAGTTCTTC

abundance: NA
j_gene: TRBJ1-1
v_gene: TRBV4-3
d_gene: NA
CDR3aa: CASSQDWTAKRNTEAFF
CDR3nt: TGCGCCAGCAGCCAAGACTGGACAGCGAAACGGAACACTGAAGCTTTCTTT

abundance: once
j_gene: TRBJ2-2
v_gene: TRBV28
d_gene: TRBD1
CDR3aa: CASTPGQRTGELFF
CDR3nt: TGTGCCAGCACCCCGGGACAGCGCACCGGGGAGCTGTTTTTT

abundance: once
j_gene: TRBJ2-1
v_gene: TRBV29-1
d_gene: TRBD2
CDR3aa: CSVAGTSRYNEQFF
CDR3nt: TGCAGCGTTGCCGGGACTAGCCGCTACAATGAGCAGTTCTTC

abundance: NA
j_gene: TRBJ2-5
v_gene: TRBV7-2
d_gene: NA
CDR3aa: CASSLTFSGEQYF
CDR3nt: TGTGCCAGCAGCCTAACCTTCTCGGGGGAGCAGTACTTC

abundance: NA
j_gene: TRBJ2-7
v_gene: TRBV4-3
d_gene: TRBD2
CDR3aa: CASSQGFGGRATYEQYF
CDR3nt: TGCGCCAGCAGCCAAGGGTTCGGCGGGAGGGCCACCTACGAGCAGTACTTC

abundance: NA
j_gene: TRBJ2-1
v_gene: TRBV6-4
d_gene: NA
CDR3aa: CASSDSAGSGNEQFF
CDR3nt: TGTGCCAGCAGTGACAGTGCGGGAAGCGGGAATGAGCAGTTCTTC

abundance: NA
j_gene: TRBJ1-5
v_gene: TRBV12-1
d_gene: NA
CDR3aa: CASLGGRGIGQPQHF
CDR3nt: TGTGCCAGCCTCGGGGGGAGAGGGATCGGTCAGCCCCAGCATTTT

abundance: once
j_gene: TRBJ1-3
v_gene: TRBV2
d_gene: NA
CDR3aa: CASTRSGNTIYF
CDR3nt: TGTGCCAGCACTAGATCTGGAAACACCATATATTTT

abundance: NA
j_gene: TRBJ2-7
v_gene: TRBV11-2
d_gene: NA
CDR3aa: CASSLAYSGFNIYEQYF
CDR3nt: TGTGCCAGCAGCTTAGCGTATAGCGGATTCAACATCTACGAGCAGTACTTC

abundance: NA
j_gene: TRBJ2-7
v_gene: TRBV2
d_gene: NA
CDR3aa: CASKGGGSGTYEQYF
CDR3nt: TGTGCCAGCAAGGGGGGGGGAAGCGGTACCTACGAGCAGTACTTC

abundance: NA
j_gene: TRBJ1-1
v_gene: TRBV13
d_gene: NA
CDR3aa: CASSSAGGGEAFF
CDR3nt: TGTGCCAGCAGTTCGGCGGGCGGTGGTGAAGCTTTCTTT

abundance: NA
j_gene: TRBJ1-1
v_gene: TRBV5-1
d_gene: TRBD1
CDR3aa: CASSYWTGDNTEAFF
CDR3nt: TGCGCCAGCAGCTACTGGACAGGGGATAACACTGAAGCTTTCTTT

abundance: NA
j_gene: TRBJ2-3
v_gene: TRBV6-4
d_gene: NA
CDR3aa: CASSDSGEADTQYF
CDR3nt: TGTGCCAGCAGTGACTCGGGGGAGGCAGATACGCAGTATTTT

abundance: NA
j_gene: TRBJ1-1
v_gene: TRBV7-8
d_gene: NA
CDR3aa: CASSLAEGSDTEAFF
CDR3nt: TGTGCCAGCAGCTTAGCGGAGGGGTCGGACACTGAAGCTTTCTTT

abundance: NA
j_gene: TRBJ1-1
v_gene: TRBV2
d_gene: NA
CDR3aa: CASRELMNTEAFF
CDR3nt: TGTGCCAGCAGGGAGCTTATGAACACTGAAGCTTTCTTT

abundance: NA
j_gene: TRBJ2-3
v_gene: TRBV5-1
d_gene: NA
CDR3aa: CASSLAWQGIADTQYF
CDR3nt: TGCGCCAGCAGCTTGGCCTGGCAGGGGATCGCAGATACGCAGTATTTT

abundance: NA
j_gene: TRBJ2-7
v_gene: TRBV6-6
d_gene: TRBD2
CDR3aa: CASSSGRAYEQYF
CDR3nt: TGTGCCAGCAGCAGCGGGAGGGCCTACGAGCAGTACTTC

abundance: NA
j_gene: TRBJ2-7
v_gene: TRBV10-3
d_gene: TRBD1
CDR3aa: CATSDRDVYEQYF
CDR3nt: TGTGCCACGTCGGACAGGGATGTGTACGAGCAGTACTTC

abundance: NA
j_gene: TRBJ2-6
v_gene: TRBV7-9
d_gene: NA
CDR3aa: CASSLRQSGANVLTF
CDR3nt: TGTGCCAGCAGCCTACGACAGTCTGGGGCCAACGTCCTGACTTTC

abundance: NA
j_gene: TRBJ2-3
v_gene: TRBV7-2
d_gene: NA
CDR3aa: CASQRALSSTDTQYF
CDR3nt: TGTGCCAGCCAGCGGGCCCTTTCTAGCACAGATACGCAGTATTTT

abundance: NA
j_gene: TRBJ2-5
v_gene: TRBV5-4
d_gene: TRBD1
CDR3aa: CASSLRDRQTQYF
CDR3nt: TGTGCCAGCAGCTTGAGGGACAGGCAGACCCAGTACTTC

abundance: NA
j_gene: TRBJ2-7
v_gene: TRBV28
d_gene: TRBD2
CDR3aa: CASISGTGLQYF
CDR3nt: TGTGCCAGCATAAGCGGGACTGGGCTGCAGTACTTC

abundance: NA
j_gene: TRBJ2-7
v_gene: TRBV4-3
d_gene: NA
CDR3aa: CASSQDSGSYEQYF
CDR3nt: TGCGCCAGCAGCCAAGATTCGGGGTCCTACGAGCAGTACTTC

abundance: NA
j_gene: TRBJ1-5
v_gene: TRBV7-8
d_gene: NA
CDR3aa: CASSLLGGNSNQPQHF
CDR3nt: TGTGCCAGCAGCTTATTAGGGGGTAATAGCAATCAGCCCCAGCATTTT

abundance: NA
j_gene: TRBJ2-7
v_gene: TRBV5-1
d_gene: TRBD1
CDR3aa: CASRLDTGGYEQYF
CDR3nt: TGCGCCAGCAGACTGGACACAGGGGGCTACGAGCAGTACTTC

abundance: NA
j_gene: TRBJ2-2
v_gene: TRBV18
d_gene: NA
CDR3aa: CASSPFQGNTGELFF
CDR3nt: TGTGCCAGCTCACCCTTTCAGGGGAACACCGGGGAGCTGTTTTTT

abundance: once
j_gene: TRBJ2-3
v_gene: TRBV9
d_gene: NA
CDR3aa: CASSVEGAGLQYF
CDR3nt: TGTGCCAGCAGCGTAGAGGGAGCGGGTCTGCAGTATTTT

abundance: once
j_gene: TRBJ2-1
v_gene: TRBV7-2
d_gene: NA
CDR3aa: CASSLAVRGRTPNEQFF
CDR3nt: TGTGCCAGCAGCTTAGCTGTTCGCGGGCGAACCCCGAATGAGCAGTTCTTC